This T cell receptor (beta chain) was identified during a study of blood T cells in healthy people across ages. Study-level findings and limits: Unsorted PBMCs blocked a conclusive comparison of naive and antigen-experienced cells.

Each of the donors had roughly 9.7 milliliters of peripheral blood drawn into EDTA-treated Vacutainer tubes. PCR was performed a second time for roughly 7 to 12 cycles using a sample-barcoded 5' primer and a J-beta primer mix. TCRdb re-derived calls from the 5' RACE reads in MiXCR, one entry per CDR3 protein. The table records some 730,000 distinct CDR3 sequences, 20% to 25% of them present only once. This clonotype was found a few times. The antigen is undetermined. The sample taken for sequencing was blood. The sequence was collected from a man between 65 and 85 years old in good health.

CDR3 residues: CASSRSGDGYGYTF. The CDR3 nucleotides are TGTGCCAGTAGTCGGTCAGGGGATGGATATGGCTACACCTTC. This chain links TRBV19 with TRBJ1-2; D possibly corresponds to TRBD1 (6 bases). The V end was cut by 5 bases, the J end by 5 bases, with 15 bases between. The CDR3 runs 14 residues. Germline V gene lookup returns CDR1 LNHDA and CDR2 SQIVND (reference sequence).